Listed below are T cell receptor beta chains from one sample, sequenced in a study of cytotoxic CD8 clonotypes in ibrutinib-treated CLL. Repertoires were generated with immunoSEQ multiplex PCR, while TCRdb's copy carries only in-frame clones and drops some. Of about 150,000 clones listed, 79% are singletons. Here the sequenced sample was PBMCs, taken after 12 months of ibrutinib treatment. These receptor sequences come from a human donor with chronic lymphocytic leukemia. Each CDR3 is given with its conserved first and last residue. D genes are given only for firm matches. The size field is filled for only some rows; it gives once, few, many or a size class.

TRBV19	.	TRBD2	TRBJ2-7	TGTGCCAGTACCCCACCTGGACTAGCGGGTGAGCAGTACTTC	CASTPPGLAGEQYF
TRBV30	.	.	TRBJ2-1	TGTGCCTGGAGTGGCCGGGGGACCCACAATGAGCAGTTCTTC	CAWSGRGTHNEQFF
TRBV5-1	.	.	TRBJ2-1	TGCGCCAGCAGGCCTAGCGTCCGCAATGAGCAGTTCTTC	CASRPSVRNEQFF
TRBV9	few	.	TRBJ2-1	TGTGCCAGCAGCGTAGTGCAGGGGGGGTACAATGAGCAGTTCTTC	CASSVVQGGYNEQFF
TRBV7-3	.	.	TRBJ2-1	TGTGCCAGCAGCTCCTGGCCACCGAACAATGAGCAGTTCTTC	CASSSWPPNNEQFF
TRBV7-2	.	.	TRBJ2-2	TGTGCCAGCAGCTTGCAGGGTAGGACCGGGGAGCTGTTTTTT	CASSLQGRTGELFF
TRBV28	.	.	TRBJ1-2	TGTGCCAGCAGTTTAGATGACAGGTTCAACTATGGCTACACCTTC	CASSLDDRFNYGYTF
TRBV6-1	.	TRBD2	TRBJ2-7	TGTGCCAGCAGTAAAGAGGGACTAGCGGGGGTATACGAGCAGTACTTC	CASSKEGLAGVYEQYF
TRBV6-5	.	.	TRBJ2-1	TGTGCCACCCTTGGAAGCTCCTACAATGAGCAGTTCTTC	CATLGSSYNEQFF
TRBV25-1	.	.	TRBJ2-1	TGTGCCAGCAGTGAATCCGCCAGGGCGACAAGTGAGCAGTTCTTC	CASSESARATSEQFF
TRBV7-8	.	TRBD2	TRBJ2-7	TGTGCCAGCAGGAAACGTTTAAGCGGGAGCTCCTACGAGCAGTACTTC	CASRKRLSGSSYEQYF
TRBV4-2	.	.	TRBJ2-4	TGTGCCAGCAGCCAAGACCGGAACATTCAGTACTTC	CASSQDRNIQYF
TRBV5-1	few	TRBD1	TRBJ1-1	TGCGCCAGCAGCTGGGGGACAGGTTTAGCTTTCTTT	CASSWGTGLAFF
TRBV7-8	.	.	TRBJ2-1	TGTGCCAGCAGCTTAACGGGCACCTACAATGAGCAGTTCTTC	CASSLTGTYNEQFF
TRBV9	.	.	TRBJ1-4	TGTGCCAGCAGCGTAGGGACGGGGTCGGGTGAAAAACTGTTTTTT	CASSVGTGSGEKLFF
TRBV7-2	.	.	TRBJ1-2	TGTGCCAGCAGCTTTTTGTCGGACAATCACCGGTTTAGCTATGGCTACACCTTC	CASSFLSDNHRFSYGYTF
TRBV5-1	.	.	TRBJ2-2	TGCGCCAGCAGCACGGGACCGGACGCCGGGGAGCTGTTTTTT	CASSTGPDAGELFF
TRBV27	.	TRBD1	TRBJ2-7	TGTGCCAGCTGGGGGACAGTTGGCCACGAGCAGTACTTC	CASWGTVGHEQYF
TRBV7-8	.	.	TRBJ2-1	TGTGCCAGCAGCCCGAACAGGGTGCATGAGCAGTTCTTC	CASSPNRVHEQFF
TRBV7-9	once	.	TRBJ2-3	TGTGCCAGCAGCTTATGGGTCTCGACAGATACGCAGTATTTT	CASSLWVSTDTQYF
TRBV6-4	few	.	TRBJ2-7	TGTGCCAACCCGCCGAGAGTAGCAGTAAACTCCTACGAGCAGTACTTC	CANPPRVAVNSYEQYF
TRBV10-2	.	TRBD1	TRBJ2-7	TGCGCCAGCAGTGTGTTCAGGGGGTACGAGCAGTACTTC	CASSVFRGYEQYF
TRBV18	few	.	TRBJ1-1	TGTGCCAGCTTAGGACAGATGAACACTGAAGCTTTCTTT	CASLGQMNTEAFF
TRBV7-2	once	.	TRBJ1-5	TGTGCCAGCAGCTTAGAACTATCGCCCCAGCATTTT	CASSLELSPQHF
TRBV18	.	.	TRBJ1-5	TGTGCCAGCTCACCGGGTGGGTTGGGCCAGCCCCAGCATTTT	CASSPGGLGQPQHF
TRBV18	.	TRBD2	TRBJ2-4	TGTGCCAGCTCACCCCCGGGACTAGCGGGAGCCAAAAACATTCAGTACTTC	CASSPPGLAGAKNIQYF
TRBV2	.	TRBD2	TRBJ2-5	TGTGCCAGCAGCGGACTAGCGGGAGTGGAAGAGACCCAGTACTTC	CASSGLAGVEETQYF
TRBV28	.	.	TRBJ2-7	TGTGCCAGCAGTTTTAGGGGACTCCTCTCCTACGAGCAGTACTTC	CASSFRGLLSYEQYF
TRBV6-5	.	.	TRBJ2-5	TGTGCCAGCAGTTACTCGAGGAGGGGGGGAGAGACCCAGTACTTC	CASSYSRRGGETQYF
TRBV19	.	.	TRBJ1-5	TGTGCCAGTAGTATCACCCCCGAGGGGCCCCAGCATTTT	CASSITPEGPQHF
TRBV29-1	.	TRBD2	TRBJ2-1	TGCAGCGTCGCCGGGGGGATTCCCTACAATGAGCAGTTCTTC	CSVAGGIPYNEQFF
TRBV11-2	.	TRBD2	TRBJ2-2	TGTGCCAGCAGCTCGAAGTGGGGCCTAGCGGGAGGCACCGGGGAGCTGTTTTTT	CASSSKWGLAGGTGELFF
TRBV9	once	TRBD1	TRBJ2-1	TGTGCCAGCAGCGACCGGGACAGGGGCTACAATGAGCAGTTCTTC	CASSDRDRGYNEQFF
TRBV29-1	.	.	TRBJ2-1	TGCAGCGCCGTCCTCCACAATGAGCAGTTCTTC	CSAVLHNEQFF
TRBV6-6	.	TRBD1	TRBJ1-1	TGTGCCAGCAGTCAAACCAGGGGGCATGGAACTGAAGCTTTCTTT	CASSQTRGHGTEAFF
TRBV6-7	.	TRBD1	TRBJ1-4	TGTGCCAGCAGCTTCGGACAGGGGACTCTTGGGGATGAAAAACTGTTTTTT	CASSFGQGTLGDEKLFF
TRBV28	.	.	TRBJ1-1	TGTGCCAGCTCTACCAGCACAGGTGCTTTCTTT	CASSTSTGAFF
TRBV11-2	.	TRBD2	TRBJ2-7	TGTGCCAGCAGCCCTCGGGGAACTAGCGGGAGAAGGTACGAGCAGTACTTC	CASSPRGTSGRRYEQYF
TRBV7-9	.	TRBD1	TRBJ1-2	TGTGCCAGCAGCGGGACAGGGGGCCATGGCTACACCTTC	CASSGTGGHGYTF
TRBV4-1	.	.	TRBJ1-4	TGCGCCAGCAGCCAAGTTTTGCCCCCCCTCGGCGCAACTAATGAAAAACTGTTTTTT	CASSQVLPPLGATNEKLFF
TRBV9	.	.	TRBJ2-5	TGTGCCAGCAGCCCAAGAGCCTTTGGAGACATGGAGACCCAGTACTTC	CASSPRAFGDMETQYF
TRBV28	.	TRBD1	TRBJ2-3	TGTGCCAGCAGTACAGGGGTTTTGGGTACGCAGTATTTT	CASSTGVLGTQYF
TRBV28	.	.	TRBJ2-5	TGTGCCAGCAGCCCAACTGGGGGAGAGACCCAGTACTTC	CASSPTGGETQYF
TRBV20-1	.	.	TRBJ2-3	TGCAGTGCTGGCTTAACAGATACGCAGTATTTT	CSAGLTDTQYF
TRBV9	few	TRBD1	TRBJ1-5	TGTGCCAGCAGCGTAGGACAGGGGTTTGGACAGCCCCAGCATTTT	CASSVGQGFGQPQHF
TRBV30	.	.	TRBJ2-5	TGTGCCTGGGATAAACAGGGACCGTACAACCAAGAGACCCAGTACTTC	CAWDKQGPYNQETQYF
TRBV21-1	.	.	TRBJ2-7	TGTGCCAGCAGCAAAATCCAATTGGACAGGCTATCCTACGAGCAGTACTTC	CASSKIQLDRLSYEQYF
TRBV7-2	.	TRBD2	TRBJ2-1	TGTGCCAGCAGCTTCTCTAGCGGGAGTGCTGTCAATGAGCAGTTCTTC	CASSFSSGSAVNEQFF
TRBV10-2	.	.	TRBJ1-2	TGCGCCAGCAGTGACATGAGGGGGTCTAGCTATGGCTACACCTTC	CASSDMRGSSYGYTF
TRBV4-3	.	TRBD1	TRBJ2-5	TGCGCCAGCAGCCAAGTTGGACAGGGGGCGTCAAGGCAAGAGACCCAGTACTTC	CASSQVGQGASRQETQYF